The 8 T cell receptor beta chains in this list originate from one sample, sequenced in a study of T cell responses to AZD1222 COVID-19 vaccine. Sequencing used immunoSEQ multiplex PCR; TCRdb keeps in-frame clones, though not all of them. In the table there are 150,000 to 200,000 clones, 90% to 95% of which are singletons. Sequences were derived from peripheral blood, sampled on day 0 of AZD1222 vaccination. The receptors were sampled from an adult in good health.

The chain links TRBV6-6 to TRBJ1-5; 8 bases map to TRBD1. Germline CDR1 is MNHNY and CDR2 is SVGAGI (reference sequence). V lost 4 bases and J lost 7; bases outside the gene matches: 9. This CDR3 region has 15 residues. The CDR3 sequence is CASSFGTGFGQPQHF. The DNA of the CDR3 is TGTGCCAGCAGTTTTGGGACAGGATTTGGGCAGCCCCAGCATTTT.

The V and J genes are TRBV11-1 and TRBJ2-7, with D possibly being TRBD1 (6 bases). Germline CDR1 reads SGHAT; CDR2 reads FQDESV (reference sequence). CDR3 length equals 15 residues. Trimming took off 2 bases at V and 4 bases at J, with 15 bases between the two ends. The CDR3 spells CASSLIGARGYEQYF. The CDR3 nucleotides read TGTGCCAGCAGCTTAATCGGGGCCAGGGGATACGAGCAGTACTTC.

The chain joins TRBV18 to TRBJ2-5; D may be TRBD1 (6 bases). Looked up from germline, CDR1 is KGHSH and CDR2 is LQKENI. The V end was cut by 4 bases, the J end by 5 bases, with 14 bases between. CDR3 length: 14 residues. The CDR3 nucleotides read TGTGCCAGCTCACTAAGGGGGAAGGAGGAGACCCAGTACTTC. This translates into CASSLRGKEETQYF.

V usage is TRBV11-2 and J usage is TRBJ2-5; unclear D gene. This CDR3 region has 15 residues. CDR1 SGHAT and CDR2 FQNNGV come from the germline V gene. V lost 4 bases and J 5 bases, leaving 17 bases between the germline ends. CDR3 loop: CASSSAFGEGETQYF. Written as DNA, the CDR3 is TGTGCCAGCAGCTCGGCCTTTGGGGAAGGGGAGACCCAGTACTTC.

The chain is built from TRBV27 and TRBJ1-2; D may be TRBD1 (6 bases). V lost 3 bases, J lost 4 bases, and 12 bases lay in between. The CDR3 has 14 residues. Germline V CDR1 and CDR2: MNHEY, SMNVEV (reference sequence). CDR3 sequence (DNA): TGTGCCAGCAGTTTCGGGGGCGGGGGCTATGGCTACACCTTC. Protein sequence: CASSFGGGGYGYTF.

The chain combines TRBV7-3 with TRBJ2-2; D ambiguous. Germline-derived CDR1 and CDR2 are SGHTA and FQGTGA. The CDR3 extends over 14 amino acids. V lost 1 base, J lost 1 base, and 4 bases lay in between. CDR3: CASSLRGNTGELFF. In DNA form, the CDR3 reads TGTGCCAGCAGCTTAAGGGGGAACACCGGGGAGCTGTTTTTT.

The rearrangement links TRBV18 to TRBJ2-5, with 10 bases fitting TRBD1. With 3 bases clipped from V and 7 bases from J, the junction kept 8 bases outside the gene matches. This CDR3 has 15 amino acids. Looked up from germline, CDR1 is KGHSH and CDR2 is LQKENI. CDR3 residues: CASSPTGTGDGTQYF. CDR3 nucleotide sequence: TGTGCCAGCTCACCGACCGGGACAGGGGACGGGACCCAGTACTTC.

V usage is TRBV28 and J usage is TRBJ1-1; D is possibly TRBD1 (6 bases). The CDR3 runs to 15 residues. The V gene's germline CDR1 is MDHEN and CDR2 SYDVKM. Deletions cut 6 bases from V and 5 bases from J, with 19 bases between. CDR3 residues: CASRMGTYPRTEAFF. Written as DNA, the CDR3 is TGTGCCAGCAGAATGGGGACATACCCCCGGACTGAAGCTTTCTTT.